The 9 T cell receptor beta chains below come from one sample, sequenced in a study of T cell repertoires in cytomegalovirus infection. TCRdb used MiXCR to reprocess the reads, holding one entry per CDR3 protein. Among some 920,000 distinct CDR3 sequences listed, approximately 31% were seen once. Their cognate antigens are unknown. Here the sequenced sample was cultured CD8+ T cells from PBMCs, taken from culture after CMV antigen stimulation. The source of these receptors is a human donor in good health (CMV status not recorded). Some clones in this sample may be carry-over from other donors' samples.

The CDR3 coding sequence is TGTGCCACCAGCAGGGAAAACGACGCCTACGAGCAGTACTTC. Translation: CATSRENDAYEQYF. The rearrangement uses TRBV15 and TRBJ2-7; D gene uncertain. Trimming cost V 3 bases and J 2 bases, with 11 bases left between them. The germline V gene encodes CDR1 LNHNV and CDR2 YYDKDF (reference sequence). The CDR3 is 14 residues long.

This clonotype came up a few times. The rearrangement joins TRBV7-8 to TRBJ1-1; D gene ambiguous. In germline, CDR1 is SGHVS, CDR2 FQNEAQ. The CDR3 totals 12 residues. V was clipped by 7 bases and J by 3 bases, with 9 bases between them. The CDR3 loop reads CASTPWDTEAFF. CDR3 in DNA: TGTGCCAGCACCCCCTGGGACACTGAAGCTTTCTTT.

The chain is built from TRBV12-3 or TRBV12-4 and TRBJ1-1; no clear D gene. This CDR3 is 14 amino acids long. Trimming left V 3 bases short and J 3 bases short, with 11 bases between. Here the CDR3 reads CASSLTSRDTEAFF. DNA for the CDR3: TGTGCCAGCAGTTTGACGTCGCGGGACACTGAAGCTTTCTTT.

At least ten counts were recorded for this clonotype. This chain uses TRBV7-8 with TRBJ2-3, with D perhaps matching TRBD2 (6 bases). V gave up 6 bases and J gave up 2 bases, with 21 bases separating them. Germline CDR1 SGHVS, CDR2 FQNEAQ. This CDR3 is built from 17 residues. CDR3: CASSPLRWDSLTDTQYF. For the CDR3, the DNA is TGTGCCAGCAGTCCGCTCCGGTGGGACTCACTCACAGATACGCAGTATTTT.

This clonotype was seen a single time. The chain joins TRBV28 to TRBJ2-5; TRBD2 is a possible D gene (6 bases). CDR3 length: 16 amino acids. The ends were cut back, 6 bases at V and 2 bases at J, with 19 bases in the middle. The germline gives CDR1 MDHEN, CDR2 SYDVKM. CDR3: CASSWVGGEPQETQYF. CDR3 DNA sequence: TGTGCCAGCAGCTGGGTGGGCGGGGAGCCTCAAGAGACCCAGTACTTC.

The chain employs TRBV7-9 and TRBJ2-7; 7 bases match TRBD1. V lost 4 bases and J lost 2; bases outside the gene matches: 8. Per germline, CDR1 SEHNR and CDR2 FQNEAQ (reference sequence). This CDR3 is built from 15 residues. CDR3 coding DNA: TGTGCCAGCAGCTCGTCGACAGGGAGACCCTACGAGCAGTACTTC. This codes for CASSSSTGRPYEQYF.

The V and J genes are TRBV6-2 or TRBV6-3 and TRBJ2-1; 10 bases agree with TRBD2. The CDR3 extends over 15 amino acids. Germline V gene sequence: CDR1 MNHEY, CDR2 SVGEGT. J lost 7 bases, V lost 8 bases, and 11 bases had no gene match. CDR3 coding DNA: TGTGCCAGCGGTCCCCTAGCGGGGGAGTGGAATGAGCAGTTCTTC. Translating it yields CASGPLAGEWNEQFF.

This chain links TRBV5-5 with TRBJ1-1, with D hard to call. Germline V gives CDR1 SGHKS, CDR2 YYEKEE (reference sequence). The V end lost 4 bases, the J end lost 0 bases, and 13 bases lay between the germline ends. The CDR3 spans 15 residues. The CDR3 protein is CASSGQWLMNTEAFF. The DNA for the CDR3 is TGTGCCAGCAGCGGGCAATGGCTCATGAACACTGAAGCTTTCTTT.

The chain has TRBV5-6 and TRBJ2-7; no clear D gene. Germline V gives CDR1 SGHDT, CDR2 YYEEEE. V lost 3 bases and J lost 7, with 5 bases in between. The CDR3 has 10 amino acids. CDR3 in amino acids: CASSSVEQYV. The CDR3 DNA is TGTGCCAGCAGCTCGGTGGAGCAGTACGTC.